This TCR beta chain was documented in a study of blood T cells in healthy people across ages. At the level of the study: About one barcoded TCR beta cDNA was captured per two T cells.

The V end lost 1 base, the J end lost 2 bases, and 12 bases lay between the germline ends. This CDR3 has 15 amino acids. Germline values: CDR1 SGHTA, CDR2 FQGNSA. Broader study findings: Aged donors had fewer naive CD4+ cells and lower diversity than long-lived donors.

Then a second PCR, running roughly 6 to 11 cycles, was carried out with a sample-barcoded 5' primer and a J-beta primer mix. Every single cDNA molecule received a tag from a template-switch adaptor with 12 random nucleotides. TCRdb redid the calling of the 5' RACE reads with MiXCR, one entry per CDR3 protein. Among more than 650,000 distinct CDR3 sequences listed, roughly 50% were seen once. Worth noting for this clonotype: The antigen remains unidentified.

Source material: blood. The chain recombines TRBV7-2 with TRBJ2-7; D remains unclear. The sequence was obtained from a man older than 75 in good health. This chain's CDR3 is CASSLVGLRTYEQYF. CDR3 coding DNA: TGTGCCAGCAGCTTAGTTGGGCTTCGAACCTACGAGCAGTACTTC.